The 19 T cell receptor beta chains listed next were all sequenced from one sample in a study of cytomegalovirus exposure and HLA in healthy donors. Amplification used 60 Vbeta primers and 13 Jbeta primers. The repertoire was sequenced with immunoSEQ multiplex PCR; TCRdb's copy has only in-frame clones and lacks some. The sample includes about 210,000 clones. The source material was PBMCs. These receptors were taken from a woman in her thirties in good health and CMV-seropositive.

This rearrangement joins TRBV6-5 to TRBJ1-2, with 9 bases that match TRBD1. J lost 7 bases, V lost 6 bases, and 0 bases had no gene match. This CDR3 region has 11 residues. The germline CDR1 and CDR2 sequences are MNHEY and SVGAGI. CDR3 loop: CASRGQGGYTF. CDR3 DNA: TGTGCCAGCAGGGGACAGGGTGGCTACACCTTC.

The rearrangement joins TRBV2 to TRBJ1-5; D may be TRBD1 (6 bases). The CDR3 is 13 residues long. V was shortened by 1 base and J by 9 bases, with 10 bases between the two germline ends. From germline, CDR1 is SNHLY and CDR2 FYNNEI. The CDR3 nucleotides read TGTGCCAGCAGTGAAGAACAGGGTAGGCCCCAGCATTTT. Translated, it gives CASSEEQGRPQHF.

The chain uses TRBV5-1 and TRBJ2-3, with 8 bases that match TRBD2. The CDR3 is made up of 14 amino acids. After removal of 4 bases from V and 4 bases from J, the junction contained 5 bases not matched to a gene. Germline values: CDR1 SGHRS, CDR2 YFSETQ. The CDR3 nucleotides are TGCGCCAGCAGCGATAGCGGGGTTTCAGATACGCAGTATTTT. Translated, it gives CASSDSGVSDTQYF.

The rearrangement links TRBV7-2 to TRBJ2-1; TRBD1 is a possible D gene (8 bases). Trimming shortened V by 3 bases and J by 4 bases, and 13 bases separated the two germline ends. There are 15 residues in the CDR3. Per germline, CDR1 SGHTA and CDR2 FQGNSA. CDR3 bases: TGTGCCAGCAGCTTCCAACAGGGGGGGTACAATGAGCAGTTCTTC. This translates into CASSFQQGGYNEQFF.

The chain links TRBV5-1 to TRBJ2-2; 9 nucleotides match TRBD1. CDR1 is SGHRS, CDR2 YFSETQ, per germline. This CDR3 contains 17 residues. Losses at the gene ends were 1 base for V and 4 bases for J; bases not matched to a gene: 8. CDR3 nucleotides: TGCGCCAGCAGCTTGAGCCTCCGGACAGGGGCCACCGGGGAGCTGTTTTTT. Protein sequence: CASSLSLRTGATGELFF.

The rearrangement uses TRBV6-1 and TRBJ1-5; no reliable D call. The CDR3 is made up of 14 amino acids. Germline assignment: CDR1 MNHNS and CDR2 SASEGT. Between the trimmed V and J ends, which lost 4 bases and 3 bases, there was a span of 10 bases. For the CDR3, the DNA is TGTGCCAGCAGTGTGATGGCAGACAATCAGCCCCAGCATTTT. Translating gives CASSVMADNQPQHF.

J is TRBJ2-6 and V is TRBV5-1; TRBD2 aligns across 8 bases. This CDR3 has 18 amino acids. CDR1 is SGHRS, CDR2 YFSETQ, per germline. V gave up 3 bases and J gave up 0 bases; unmatched junction bases: 8. The CDR3 DNA reads as TGCGCCAGCAGCTCTCTAGCGGGTCTCGACTCTGGGGCCAACGTCCTGACTTTC. It codes for CASSSLAGLDSGANVLTF.

The rearrangement joins TRBV30 to TRBJ2-5; TRBD1 is a possible D gene (6 bases). V lost 3 bases and J 1 base, leaving 18 bases between the germline ends. Germline CDR1 is GTSNPN and CDR2 is SVGIG (reference sequence). The CDR3 totals 16 residues. CDR3 region: CAWRLPHGQPQETQYF. CDR3 sequence (DNA): TGTGCCTGGAGACTACCCCACGGACAGCCCCAAGAGACCCAGTACTTC.

This chain uses TRBV7-2 with TRBJ2-7; 9 bases align to TRBD2. V lost 2 bases to trimming and J lost 11 bases; unmatched junction nucleotides: 22. Germline CDR1 and CDR2: SGHTA and FQGNSA. This CDR3 region has 18 residues. Here the CDR3 reads CASSLIGQAGGVGLVEYF. The CDR3 region has the DNA TGTGCCAGCAGCTTAATAGGTCAAGCGGGAGGAGTCGGGTTGGTGGAGTACTTC.

The chain recombines TRBV7-9 with TRBJ1-5, with a possible D match to TRBD1 (5 bases). Germline CDR1 and CDR2: SEHNR and FQNEAQ (reference sequence). The CDR3 spans 14 residues. V lost 5 bases to trimming and J lost 4 bases, with 12 bases between them. CDR3 loop: CASSAVTENQPQHF. CDR3 DNA: TGTGCCAGCAGCGCCGTGACAGAGAATCAGCCCCAGCATTTT.

This chain links TRBV18 with TRBJ1-2, with no clear D. This CDR3 has 16 amino acids. The V and J ends lost 3 bases and 4 bases respectively, with 18 bases between them. CDR1 is KGHSH, CDR2 LQKENI, per germline. The CDR3 nucleotides are TGTGCCAGCTCACCGGCGGGGAGGGCCAGCGTCTATGGCTACACCTTC. This codes for CASSPAGRASVYGYTF.

The CDR3 nucleotides read TGCAGTGCTAGCGAGGGGGCTGAAGCTTTCTTT. Its translation: CSASEGAEAFF. The chain has TRBV20-1 and TRBJ1-1; a weak D match, TRBD1 (6 bases). V was pared by 3 bases and J by 6 bases, with 8 bases between. Germline lookup yields CDR1 DFQATT and CDR2 SNEGSKA (reference sequence). The CDR3 runs to 11 residues.

The chain recombines TRBV27 with TRBJ1-5, with TRBD1 as a possible D gene (5 bases). Per germline, CDR1 MNHEY and CDR2 SMNVEV (reference sequence). CDR3 length: 15 residues. The V and J ends lost 3 bases and 3 bases respectively, with 12 bases between them. The CDR3 coding sequence is TGTGCCAGCAGTTTGCAGGGTCTCCACAATCAGCCCCAGCATTTT. Translating it yields CASSLQGLHNQPQHF.

The chain employs TRBV2 and TRBJ1-5, with a weak D call TRBD1 (6 bases). The CDR3 sequence is 15 residues long. Looked up from germline, CDR1 is SNHLY and CDR2 is FYNNEI. Deletions cut 1 base from V and 4 bases from J, with 11 bases between. The CDR3 nucleotides read TGTGCCAGCAGTGAAGGCTGGCAGGGGAATCAGCCCCAGCATTTT. Its translation: CASSEGWQGNQPQHF.

The J gene is TRBJ2-7, the V gene TRBV6-5; no reliable D call. The V gene lost 6 bases and the J gene lost 0 bases, with 15 bases spanning the gap. Germline V lookup: CDR1 MNHEY, CDR2 SVGAGI. This CDR3 comprises 15 residues. The CDR3 spells CASSPQMAVSYEQYF. DNA of the CDR3: TGTGCCAGCAGCCCCCAGATGGCAGTCTCCTACGAGCAGTACTTC.

CDR3 bases: TGTGCCAGCAGTTTCCGGGGAGCAACTAATGAAAAACTGTTTTTT. Protein: CASSFRGATNEKLFF. The genes are TRBV6-1 and TRBJ1-4; the D is unclear. V was trimmed by 5 bases and J by 0 bases, leaving 10 bases between them. The CDR3 is 15 amino acids. Germline V gene lookup returns CDR1 MNHNS and CDR2 SASEGT.

For this clone: Compared with germline, one end of the junction differs, possibly owing to a read error. The chain combines TRBV29-1 with TRBJ2-2; TRBD1 is a possible D gene (6 bases). The germline V gene encodes CDR1 SQVTM and CDR2 ANQGSEA. The CDR3 runs to 14 residues. The CDR3, as DNA: TGCAGCGTGGAAGGCACAGGGTTGGCCGGGGAGCTGTTTTTT. Residues: CSVEGTGLAGELFF.

J is TRBJ2-5 and V is TRBV2, with D maybe TRBD1 (6 bases). Germline CDR1 is SNHLY and CDR2 is FYNNEI. V lost 7 bases to trimming and J lost 1 base, with 16 bases between them. The CDR3 spans 15 residues. This CDR3 is CASNYLDRSQETQYF. DNA for the CDR3: TGTGCCAGCAATTATCTCGACAGGAGCCAAGAGACCCAGTACTTC.

The chain recombines TRBV5-1 with TRBJ1-4, with D perhaps TRBD1 (5 bases). The V gene lost 0 bases and the J gene lost 8 bases, with 20 bases spanning the gap. The CDR3 is 17 residues long. CDR1 is SGHRS, CDR2 YFSETQ, per germline. This chain's CDR3 is CASSLVGSGAGEEKLFF. The CDR3 nucleotides read TGCGCCAGCAGCTTGGTGGGCAGCGGGGCCGGAGAAGAAAAACTGTTTTTT.